The entry that follows covers one TCR beta chain sequence. Donors were grouped by their self-reported clinical history. The V and J ends lost 0 bases and 2 bases respectively, with 8 bases between them. Per the germline V gene, CDR1 is LGHDT and CDR2 is YNNKEL (reference sequence). The CDR3 consists of 14 residues. This sample was taken from a study of blood T cell repertoires in COVID-19. The assay was immunoSEQ multiplex PCR, and TCRdb's table has in-frame clones only and misses some. The data show around 250,000 clones, with around 85% seen just once and 9.1% held by the top ten. The sequenced material came from PBMCs or T cells enriched from blood (not recorded which). The TCR was taken from a woman in her forties or fifties with acute COVID-19. The chain employs TRBV3-1 (or the pseudogene TRBV3-2) and TRBJ2-7, with D unclear. This CDR3 reads CASSQDLYPYEQYF. The DNA for the CDR3 is TGTGCCAGCAGCCAAGATCTATACCCCTACGAGCAGTACTTC.